This T cell receptor (beta chain) was identified during a study of OX40 agonist ivuxolimab in advanced cancers. For the study at large: Administration of intravenous ivuxolimab to patients occurred every 2 weeks at 0.01 to 10 mg/kg. Study-wide findings and caveats: It was also the case that some nonresponders had low normalized T-cell clonal expansion.

Assay used: immunoSEQ multiplex PCR; TCRdb lists only in-frame clones, some missing. The sample comprises around 30,000 clones, approximately 90% of which are singletons, and around 9% rests with the top ten. The CDR3 totals 15 residues. V was shortened by 2 bases and J by 5 bases, with 15 bases between the two germline ends. From germline, CDR1 is SEHNR and CDR2 FQNEAQ (reference sequence). In the case of this clone: Its matching antigen is unknown.

The chain carries TRBV7-9 and TRBJ2-5; unclear D gene. This TCR came from an adult with an advanced solid tumor such as melanoma, head and neck, liver or kidney cancer. This specimen was CD4+ or CD8+ T cells sorted from blood, taken in a trial of the OX40 agonist ivuxolimab. In DNA, the CDR3 is TGTGCCAGCAGCTTAACGGGCCTCCTTCGGGAGACCCAGTACTTC. Translated: CASSLTGLLRETQYF.